This TCR beta chain was recorded in a study of shared clonotypes between healthy human individuals. Sequencing used immunoSEQ multiplex PCR; TCRdb keeps in-frame clones, though not all of them. Of 2 million to 2.5 million clones detected, around 95% appear once; the ten largest clones hold roughly 0.13%. HIV-negative, healthy adults without recent acute infections or vaccinations were the donors. The trim removed 6 bases at V and 4 bases at J, leaving 9 bases unmatched. Germline V gene lookup returns CDR1 MNHEY and CDR2 SVGAGI. The CDR3 sequence is 15 residues long. This clonotype was sampled from a young man in good health. The sample comprised naive CD4+ T cells sorted from blood. Subset specified: CD45RA+ positively selected. The gene calls are TRBV6-5 and TRBJ1-2; 9 nucleotides line up with TRBD1. CDR3 protein: CASRHLTGGGYGYTF. As DNA, the CDR3 is TGTGCCAGCAGACACTTAACAGGGGGCGGCTATGGCTACACCTTC.